What follows describes a single T cell receptor (beta chain). The antigen is unknown. Sequenced by immunoSEQ multiplex PCR; TCRdb stores in-frame clones only, minus some. The profile shows just over 2,000,000 clones, roughly 94% of them singletons. The sample comes from a study of shared clonotypes between healthy human individuals. Naive CD8 cells were CD45RO-negative, positively selected for CCR7, excluding terminally differentiated effector memory CD45RA+ cells. Study-wide results and caveats: Shared across several donors were around 5% of the naive CD4 clonotypes. Donor scarcity curtailed the genetic and exposure-history diversity represented herein.

The CDR3 runs 17 residues. V shed 0 bases and J 11 bases; nucleotides not matched to a gene: 15. The germline V gene encodes CDR1 PRHDT and CDR2 FYEKMQ (reference sequence). Sequencing input: naive CD8+ T cells sorted from blood. This sequence joins TRBV13 and TRBJ2-7; TRBD2 aligns across 11 bases. This receptor was taken from a man between 18 and 29 years old in good health. CDR3 coding DNA: TGTGCCAGCAGCTTAGGAGGACAGGGACTAGCGGAGAGAAGGGAGTACTTC. Amino acids: CASSLGGQGLAERREYF. Looking up the rest from reference TRBV13 and TRBJ2-7 gives the full variable domain: AAGVIQSPRHLIKEKRETATLKCYPIPRHDTVYWYQQGPGQDPQFLISFYEKMQSDKGSIPDRFSAQQFSDYHSELNMSSLELGDSALYFCASSLGGQGLAERREYFGPGTRLTVT.